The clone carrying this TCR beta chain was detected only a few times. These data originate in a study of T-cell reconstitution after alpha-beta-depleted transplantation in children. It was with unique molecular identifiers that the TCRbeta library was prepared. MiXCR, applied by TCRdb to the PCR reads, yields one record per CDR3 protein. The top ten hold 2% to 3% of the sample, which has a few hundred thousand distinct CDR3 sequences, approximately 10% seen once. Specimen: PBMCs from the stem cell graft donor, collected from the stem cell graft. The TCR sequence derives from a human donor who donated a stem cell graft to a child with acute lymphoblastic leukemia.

The CDR3 region has the DNA TGTGCCAGCAGCTTAGAGACAGATGCGGGAGGCTACACCTTC. Protein product: CASSLETDAGGYTF. V gene TRBV7-9 combines with J gene TRBJ1-2, with a weak D call TRBD1 (5 bases). The V end lost 1 base, the J end lost 8 bases, and 14 bases lay between the germline ends. Germline V CDR1 and CDR2: SEHNR, FQNEAQ (reference sequence). This CDR3 comprises 14 residues.